This T cell receptor (beta chain) was captured in a study of T cell responses to AZD1222 COVID-19 vaccine (dated by TCRdb to the early 2020s). Turning to the overall study: Because spike-specific TCR depth and breadth did not differ between the two schedules, AZD1222 recipients who got a second dose at roughly 4 weeks were pooled with those who got a second dose at roughly 12 weeks. TCR sequencing was performed for about 240 trial participants, of whom roughly 200 were given two doses of AZD1222 and around 25 were given two doses of MenACWY control vaccine. Trial participants were enrolled by age into subgroups of 18-55, 56-69 and 70-plus years, and around 150, 29 and 61 TCR-sequenced participants, respectively, were included in these subgroups.

The CDR3 regions of human TCRbeta chains were analyzed by immunosequencing. The authors' pipeline ran thus. TCRs in the repertoires were compared against a reference library of SARS-CoV-2-specific TCRs that had been generated with the MIRA antigen-specificity platform. Breadth was defined as the fraction of unique TCRs that were SARS-CoV-2-associated, and depth was defined as the fraction of total T cells that were SARS-CoV-2-associated. Using the MIRA data, each spike-specific TCR was assigned both to the spike region to which the TCR was reactive and to a CD4 or CD8 class. Log10-transformed breadth and depth values were compared by one-way ANOVA with Sidak's multiple comparisons tests. Held by TCRdb, this immuneACCESS table contains in-frame sequences only and omits some clones. Under half of the omission traces to an unresolved V gene where checked; the cause of the rest is unknown. D and trimming come from the DNA, and the V and J calls and clone size come from that table. This sample gives tens of thousands of clones in total; around 78% of them show up just once. 5% to 6.5% of the sample belongs to the ten largest clones.

What the time point label conveys for this sample: baseline before first vaccination. The vaccinee samples were drawn from two UK trials, COV001 and COV002, one of which was a single-blind randomized controlled phase 2/3 trial testing AZD1222 (ChAdOx1 nCoV-19) in healthy adults. For TCRbeta chain sequencing, PBMC samples from trial participants were taken at day 0 and at day 28 after the second dose. On this clone: Which antigen it targets is not known. Qualities for individual bases were not recorded, and no much larger clone is one base off.

Points the paper makes about the study in general: Because no day 14 peak-response samples were available, the repertoires could be characterized only after the peak T cell response. The 56-69-year group was small, and its depth increase did not reach significance, likely because of low power. Most participants were white British and females outnumbered males, and the authors suggested that clonal diversity may have been underestimated. Conclusions about previously exposed vaccinees were limited because only a handful of AZD1222 recipients were SARS-CoV-2 seropositive at baseline. After two AZD1222 doses, spike-specific TCR breadth and depth were significantly higher than at day 0 and than in MenACWY recipients. The whole spike protein was spanned by vaccine-associated CD4 TCRs, and dominant responses were seen in regions 160-218 and 743-854. Epitopes outside the regions mutated in the B.1.351 and B.1.1.7 variants were reportedly recognized by nearly half of the unique spike-specific TCRs.

The receptor was derived from an adult in good health. The sample consisted of peripheral blood, taken on day 0 of AZD1222 vaccination.

The bases are TGTGCCACCAGTGGACAGGGTAATGAAAAACTGTTTTTT. Translated, it reads CATSGQGNEKLFF. The V and J genes are TRBV24-1 and TRBJ1-4, and 7 bases in between align with TRBD1. The CDR3, from cysteine to phenylalanine, totals 13 residues. Only CDR3 DNA remains: 39 bases, in frame from the first base. Compared with germline, V lacks 5 bases and J lacks 4 bases; bases without a gene match: 0. CDR1 and CDR2 are read off the germline V gene as KGHDR and SFDVKD.